The following is a T cell receptor beta chain sequence with its context. Its cognate antigen is unknown. Trimming took off 3 bases at V and 5 bases at J, with 14 bases between the two ends. The CDR3 has 14 amino acids. Germline CDR1 SGHVS, CDR2 FNYEAQ. This entry is derived from a study of OX40 agonist ivuxolimab in advanced cancers. Looking at the study overall: Dose-escalation patients had hepatocellular carcinoma, melanoma, renal cell or head and neck cancer.

Method: immunoSEQ multiplex PCR; TCRdb's copy keeps in-frame clones and lacks some. Of around 98,000 clones in the sample, around 88% are singletons; the top ten hold around 0.52%. General study points: Averaging showed that CD8+ T cells had more expanded clones than CD4+ did. The authors did not determine the antigen specificity of the expanded peripheral T cells.

The rearrangement links TRBV7-6 to TRBJ2-7; D is uncertain. The receptor was derived from an adult with an advanced solid tumor such as melanoma, head and neck, liver or kidney cancer. The material sequenced was CD4+ or CD8+ T cells sorted from blood, taken in a trial of the OX40 agonist ivuxolimab. The CDR3 DNA sequence: TGTGCCAGCAGCTTCTCGTCCCCGGGCCACGAGCAGTACTTC. It is translated as CASSFSSPGHEQYF.